This T cell receptor beta chain was identified during a study of control samples from healthy donors and cancer patients. This table comes from immunoSEQ multiplex PCR, and its TCRdb copy is limited to in-frame clones, with some not included. Counted here are 70,000 to 80,000 clones, 85% to 90% occurring once; the ten biggest clones make up under 2.5%. Losses at the gene ends were 2 bases for V and 7 bases for J; bases not matched to a gene: 7. The CDR3 is 15 residues long. The germline V gene has CDR1 SGHAT and CDR2 FQNNGV. The sequence was collected from a woman aged 60-75 years with head and neck cancer. The rearrangement uses TRBV11-2 and TRBJ2-7; 11 nucleotides match TRBD2. Sequences were obtained from PBMCs. This chain's CDR3 is CASSLSTSGVREQYF. The DNA of the CDR3 is TGTGCCAGCAGCTTATCGACTAGCGGGGTTCGGGAGCAGTACTTC. The entire variable domain, with the rest obtained from reference TRBV11-2 and TRBJ2-7, is as follows: EAGVAQSPRYKIIEKRQSVAFWCNPISGHATLYWYQQILGQGPKLLIQFQNNGVVDDSQLPKDRFSAERLKGVDSTLKIQPAKLEDSAVYLCASSLSTSGVREQYFGPGTRLTVT.